One and the same sample provided the 17 T cell receptor beta chains below, sequenced in a study of blood T cell repertoires in COVID-19. Sequencing used immunoSEQ multiplex PCR; TCRdb keeps in-frame clones, though not all of them. The sample consists of 55,000 or so clones, roughly 87% of them appearing once. Sequenced material: peripheral blood. The receptors were sampled from a middle-aged man with COVID-19, enrolled during active disease.

The CDR3 DNA reads TGTGCCAGCAGTTACGGGTCAGGGATACTATATGGCTACACCTTC. Translated, it gives CASSYGSGILYGYTF. The chain is built from TRBV6-5 and TRBJ1-2, with D maybe TRBD1 (5 bases). The CDR3 covers 15 residues. V lost 2 bases and J lost 5, with 15 bases in between. Germline V gene sequence: CDR1 MNHEY, CDR2 SVGAGI.

The rearrangement links TRBV7-2 to TRBJ2-7; D is perhaps TRBD1 (6 bases). The length of the CDR3 is 14 residues. Deletions cut 4 bases from V and 3 bases from J, with 13 bases between. From germline, CDR1 is SGHTA and CDR2 FQGNSA. CDR3: CASSSGTLSYEQYF. CDR3 coding DNA: TGTGCCAGCAGCTCTGGGACATTAAGCTACGAGCAGTACTTC.

The chain combines TRBV28 with TRBJ2-7, with TRBD1 matching over 9 bases. From germline, CDR1 is MDHEN and CDR2 SYDVKM. This CDR3 region has 15 residues. Trimming took 3 bases from V and 3 from J; bases not matched to a gene: 6. CDR3 in DNA: TGTGCCAGCAGTTTGGGACAGGGAGTACGCTACGAGCAGTACTTC. Translating gives CASSLGQGVRYEQYF. Variable domain in full (rest from reference TRBV28 and TRBJ2-7): DVKVTQSSRYLVKRTGEKVFLECVQDMDHENMFWYRQDPGLGLRLIYFSYDVKMKEKGDIPEGYSVSREKKERFSLILESASTNQTSMYLCASSLGQGVRYEQYFGPGTRLTVT.

V and J are TRBV3-1 (or the pseudogene TRBV3-2) and TRBJ1-4; 10 nucleotides agree with TRBD1. V was clipped by 4 bases and J by 7 bases; unmatched bases: 3. Germline V gene sequence: CDR1 LGHDT, CDR2 YNNKEL (reference sequence). The CDR3 runs to 14 residues. CDR3 in DNA: TGTGCCAGCAGCCTCCGGACAGGGGGTGAAAAACTGTTTTTT. Its translation: CASSLRTGGEKLFF.

J is TRBJ1-6 and V is TRBV28, with 8 bases identical to TRBD1. The germline V gene has CDR1 MDHEN and CDR2 SYDVKM. CDR3 length: 17 amino acids. V shed 6 bases, J shed 6 bases, and the junction held 13 bases outside the gene matches. This CDR3 is CASSSGQGGVGNSPLHF. The DNA for the CDR3 is TGTGCCAGCAGCTCAGGACAGGGCGGCGTGGGTAATTCACCCCTCCACTTT.

The chain has TRBV24-1 and TRBJ1-5, with no clear D. Germline-derived CDR1 and CDR2 are KGHDR and SFDVKD. Trimming pared 0 bases from V and 1 base from J, leaving 3 bases between. The CDR3 loop spans 14 amino acids. The CDR3 sequence is CATSDLSSNQPQHF. The CDR3 DNA reads as TGTGCCACCAGTGATTTGTCGAGCAATCAGCCCCAGCATTTT.

This chain uses TRBV7-2 with TRBJ2-7, with 12 bases that match TRBD2. The CDR3 sequence is 16 residues long. Per germline, CDR1 SGHTA and CDR2 FQGNSA. Trimming took 0 bases from V and 7 from J; bases not matched to a gene: 7. The CDR3 nucleotides are TGTGCCAGCAGCTTAGCCCTAGCGGGAGGGCCAAGGGAGCAGTACTTC. It yields the protein CASSLALAGGPREQYF.

The CDR3 DNA follows: TGTGCCAGCAGTGAAGCGCGGGCCGGTTGGCCCCAGCATTTT. It encodes CASSEARAGWPQHF. V usage is TRBV6-1 and J usage is TRBJ1-5, with D uncertain. Trimming took off 0 bases at V and 9 bases at J, with 12 bases between the two ends. This CDR3 is 14 amino acids long. Looked up from germline, CDR1 is MNHNS and CDR2 is SASEGT.

This chain joins TRBV6-6 and TRBJ1-6; D remains ambiguous. The V end lost 6 bases, the J end lost 11 bases, and 11 bases lay between the germline ends. Germline values: CDR1 MNHNY, CDR2 SVGAGI (reference sequence). The CDR3 sequence is 12 residues long. CDR3 in amino acids: CASSQPEAPLHF. The CDR3 bases are TGTGCCAGCAGCCAACCAGAGGCACCCCTCCACTTT.

The chain recombines TRBV5-5 with TRBJ1-2; no firm D call. CDR3 length equals 14 residues. Germline V lookup: CDR1 SGHKS, CDR2 YYEKEE (reference sequence). V was clipped by 1 base and J by 0 bases, with 7 bases between them. The CDR3 here is CASSLTIANYGYTF. The DNA for the CDR3 is TGTGCCAGCAGCTTGACGATAGCTAACTATGGCTACACCTTC.

Comment on this clone: This CDR3 is also generated by other DNA sequences in the sample. This chain links TRBV9 with TRBJ2-3; tentatively, D is TRBD2 (6 bases). Germline V gene sequence: CDR1 SGDLS, CDR2 YYNGEE. V lost 0 bases and J lost 2, with 7 bases in between. There are 14 residues in the CDR3. CDR3 sequence: CASSVAGDTDTQYF. The CDR3 coding sequence is TGTGCCAGCAGCGTAGCGGGGGACACAGATACGCAGTATTTT.

The V call is TRBV6-4, the J call TRBJ2-4, with D perhaps matching TRBD1 (6 bases). This CDR3 has 14 residues. CDR1 is MRHNA and CDR2 is SNTAGT in the germline V gene. V lost 8 bases to trimming and J lost 1 base, with 12 bases between them. In DNA form, the CDR3 reads TGTGCCAGCTCCTGGGGGCATGCCAAAAACATTCAGTACTTC. It is translated as CASSWGHAKNIQYF.

V and J are TRBV6-4 and TRBJ2-6; 9 bases match TRBD1. Per germline, CDR1 MRHNA and CDR2 SNTAGT. The CDR3 is 18 amino acids. Trimming at V came to 7 bases and at J to 1 base, leaving 11 bases not matched to a gene. This CDR3 reads CASIDRDRDLSGANVLTF. CDR3 DNA: TGTGCCAGCATAGATCGGGACAGGGATTTATCTGGGGCCAACGTCCTGACTTTC.

The chain uses TRBV9 and TRBJ2-5; perhaps TRBD2 as D (5 bases). Looked up from germline, CDR1 is SGDLS and CDR2 is YYNGEE. The CDR3 is 16 amino acids. The germline V and J ends were trimmed by 0 bases and 7 bases, with 19 bases remaining between them. The CDR3 DNA follows: TGTGCCAGCAGCGTAGAGGGTCGAACAGTCGGAGGGACCCAGTACTTC. Its protein product is CASSVEGRTVGGTQYF.

The chain couples TRBV7-9 to TRBJ2-7; TRBD2 might be the D (7 bases). This CDR3 is 13 amino acids long. V lost 3 bases and J 5 bases, leaving 11 bases between the germline ends. Germline V gives CDR1 SEHNR, CDR2 FQNEAQ (reference sequence). The CDR3 is CASSLEGGHEQYF. In nucleotides, the CDR3 is TGTGCCAGCAGCTTGGAGGGGGGGCACGAGCAGTACTTC. The entire variable domain, with the rest obtained from reference TRBV7-9 and TRBJ2-7, is as follows: DTGVSQNPRHKITKRGQNVTFRCDPISEHNRLYWYRQTLGQGPEFLTYFQNEAQLEKSRLLSDRFSAERPKGSFSTLEIQRTEQGDSAMYLCASSLEGGHEQYFGPGTRLTVT.

V is TRBV30 and J is TRBJ1-6; 7 nucleotides match TRBD1. CDR1 is GTSNPN and CDR2 is SVGIG in the germline V gene (reference sequence). The CDR3 is 13 residues long. The CDR3 here is CAYQTGIDSPLHF. CDR3 nucleotides: TGTGCGTACCAGACAGGGATCGATTCACCCCTCCACTTT. The variable domain in full, completed from reference TRBV30 and TRBJ1-6, reads SQTIHQWPATLVQPVGSPLSLECTVEGTSNPNLYWYRQAAGRGLQLLFYSVGIGQISSEVPQNLSASRPQDRQFILSSKKLLLSDSGFYLCAYQTGIDSPLHFGNGTRLTVT.

The rearrangement links TRBV5-4 to TRBJ1-3, with D maybe TRBD1 (5 bases). V gave up 0 bases and J gave up 0 bases, with 16 bases separating them. The CDR3 is 18 residues long. CDR1 SGHNT and CDR2 YYREEE come from the germline V gene (reference sequence). In DNA, the CDR3 is TGTGCCAGCAGCTTGGCCGGGGGGGTTTCTCTCTCTGGAAACACCATATATTTT. Its translation is CASSLAGGVSLSGNTIYF.